One and the same sample provided the 31 T cell receptor beta chains below, sequenced in a study of blood T cell repertoires in COVID-19. TCRdb's table, derived via immunoSEQ multiplex PCR, lists solely in-frame clones and lacks some. This sample has roughly 290,000 clones, with 75% to 95% found just once. Sequencing was done on a sample of peripheral blood. The source is a young woman with COVID-19, enrolled during active disease.

The V gene is TRBV7-2, the J gene TRBJ2-1, with D possibly TRBD2 on 6 matching bases. The V gene's germline CDR1 is SGHTA and CDR2 FQGNSA. The CDR3 is 16 amino acids. The V gene lost 6 bases and the J gene lost 0 bases, with 15 bases spanning the gap. DNA for the CDR3: TGTGCCAGCAGGCGGCAAGGAGGGAGCTCCTACAATGAGCAGTTCTTC. Its protein is CASRRQGGSSYNEQFF.

The chain joins TRBV6-5 to TRBJ2-5; D call uncertain. V gave up 6 bases and J gave up 0 bases, with 11 bases separating them. The germline V gene has CDR1 MNHEY and CDR2 SVGAGI. CDR3 length equals 14 residues. CDR3 residues: CASRKQENQETQYF. In DNA form, the CDR3 reads TGTGCCAGCAGGAAGCAGGAAAACCAAGAGACCCAGTACTTC.

This clone appeared once. The V call is TRBV5-8, the J call TRBJ2-1; 14 nucleotides match TRBD2. Trimming took 3 bases from V and 2 from J; bases not matched to a gene: 10. The CDR3 runs to 19 residues. Germline V gene data show CDR1 as SGHTS and CDR2 as YDEGEE. CDR3 in DNA: TGTGCCAGCAGCTGGGCCGGGACTAGCGGGAGTAGTCCCTACAATGAGCAGTTCTTC. This translates into CASSWAGTSGSSPYNEQFF.

Written as DNA, the CDR3 is TGTGCCAGCAGCTCGAGGACAGGGGGCCGGGAGCTGTTTTTT. Protein product: CASSSRTGGRELFF. This chain uses TRBV11-2 with TRBJ2-2, with TRBD1 identical over 11 bases. Germline trimming cut 4 bases from V and 9 bases from J; bases unmatched to any gene: 4. The length of the CDR3 is 14 residues. CDR1 and CDR2 from the germline V gene are SGHAT and FQNNGV.

The chain recombines TRBV7-9 with TRBJ2-4, with D unclear. Germline values: CDR1 SEHNR, CDR2 FQNEAQ (reference sequence). Deletions cut 3 bases from V and 5 bases from J, with 17 bases between. The CDR3 is 16 amino acids. This CDR3 reads CASSLPSELPQNIQYF. CDR3 in DNA: TGTGCCAGCAGCTTGCCCTCCGAACTTCCCCAAAACATTCAGTACTTC.

J is TRBJ1-2 and V is TRBV5-4; weak D call: TRBD1 (5 bases). Germline CDR1 is SGHNT and CDR2 is YYREEE (reference sequence). The CDR3 runs to 14 residues. Deletions cut 2 bases from V and 7 bases from J, with 15 bases between. In DNA form, the CDR3 reads TGTGCCAGCAGCTTACCCGACAGATGGAGTGGCTACACCTTC. It codes for CASSLPDRWSGYTF. Looking up the rest from reference TRBV5-4 and TRBJ1-2 gives the full variable domain: ETGVTQSPTHLIKTRGQQVTLRCSSQSGHNTVSWYQQALGQGPQFIFQYYREEENGRGNFPPRFSGLQFPNYSSELNVNALELDDSALYLCASSLPDRWSGYTFGSGTRLTVV.

The V call is TRBV2, the J call TRBJ2-2; 8 nucleotides agree with TRBD2. Losses at the gene ends were 8 bases for V and 3 bases for J; bases not matched to a gene: 11. Germline CDR1 reads SNHLY; CDR2 reads FYNNEI. The CDR3 sequence is 16 residues long. The CDR3: CASRLGLAGYTGELFF. The CDR3 bases are TGTGCCAGCCGCCTGGGGCTAGCGGGTTACACCGGGGAGCTGTTTTTT. Variable domain in full (rest from reference TRBV2 and TRBJ2-2): EPEVTQTPSHQVTQMGQEVILRCVPISNHLYFYWYRQILGQKVEFLVSFYNNEISEKSEIFDDQFSVERPDGSNFTLKIRSTKLEDSAMYFCASRLGLAGYTGELFFGEGSRLTVL.

V and J are TRBV30 and TRBJ1-5; a weak D match, TRBD1 (6 bases). There are 15 residues in the CDR3. V shed 2 bases and J shed 0 bases, with 11 bases lying between them. CDR1 and CDR2 from the germline V gene are GTSNPN and SVGIG (reference sequence). The CDR3 loop reads CAWSPGQNSNQPQHF. The CDR3 DNA sequence: TGTGCCTGGAGTCCTGGACAGAATAGCAATCAGCCCCAGCATTTT.

The chain uses TRBV5-1 and TRBJ2-1; D ambiguous. This CDR3 contains 14 residues. With 1 base removed from V and 2 bases from J, the gap between germline ends came to 7 bases. Germline V lookup: CDR1 SGHRS, CDR2 YFSETQ. CDR3 sequence: CASSLSLAYNEQFF. The DNA of the CDR3 is TGCGCCAGCAGCTTGTCGCTAGCCTACAATGAGCAGTTCTTC.

The chain couples TRBV5-1 to TRBJ2-1; maybe TRBD1 (6 bases). Germline CDR1 and CDR2: SGHRS and YFSETQ. V lost 4 bases and J lost 6, with 23 bases in between. The CDR3 is made up of 17 amino acids. The CDR3 here is CASSTGEGTSALNEQFF. The CDR3 coding sequence is TGCGCCAGCAGCACCGGGGAAGGGACAAGCGCCCTCAATGAGCAGTTCTTC.

The genes are TRBV28 and TRBJ1-5, with no clear D. Per the germline V gene, CDR1 is MDHEN and CDR2 is SYDVKM. This CDR3 spans 12 amino acids. V lost 5 bases and J 9 bases, leaving 11 bases between the germline ends. The CDR3 nucleotides are TGTGCCAGCAGTCCCCCCGTCAGGCCCCAGCATTTT. Its translation is CASSPPVRPQHF.

V and J are TRBV3-1 (or the pseudogene TRBV3-2) and TRBJ2-3; 11 bases fit TRBD2. Germline assignment: CDR1 LGHDT and CDR2 YNNKEL (reference sequence). The CDR3 has 17 amino acids. V shed 0 bases and J 3 bases; nucleotides not matched to a gene: 5. CDR3 sequence reads: CASSQDLTSGKTDTQYF. The DNA for the CDR3 is TGTGCCAGCAGCCAAGATCTGACTAGCGGGAAGACAGATACGCAGTATTTT.

Concerning this clone itself: Since the CDR3 does not end with the conserved phenylalanine or tryptophan, this likely comes from a read error. Because the CDR3's place on the DNA is in doubt, the DNA is left out and the CDR3 is given as listed by TCRdb. The rearrangement joins TRBV12-2 to TRBJ2-7; the table's D call TRBD1 went unverified against the DNA. TRBV12-2 is given as a pseudogene. The CDR3 has 11 amino acids, counting both end residues. The CDR3 protein is CASRPATGPPL.

The chain couples TRBV5-1 to TRBJ2-2; D perhaps matches TRBD1 (6 bases). V was trimmed by 0 bases and J by 4 bases, leaving 13 bases between them. CDR3 length: 16 residues. The V gene's germline CDR1 is SGHRS and CDR2 YFSETQ. The CDR3 bases are TGCGCCAGCAGCTTGGTCGAGACAGGTCCCACCGGGGAGCTGTTTTTT. Translated: CASSLVETGPTGELFF.

The V gene is TRBV5-1, the J gene TRBJ2-2, with 10 nucleotides matching TRBD1. The CDR3 spans 15 residues. The V gene's germline CDR1 is SGHRS and CDR2 YFSETQ. V gave up 4 bases and J gave up 4 bases; unmatched junction bases: 4. The CDR3: CASSVTGGGTGELFF. The DNA for the CDR3 is TGCGCCAGCAGCGTGACAGGGGGCGGCACCGGGGAGCTGTTTTTT.

V gene TRBV2 combines with J gene TRBJ2-1, with TRBD2 matching 10 bases. The V gene end was trimmed by 6 bases and the J gene end by 5 bases; junction bases not matched to a gene: 13. Per the germline V gene, CDR1 is SNHLY and CDR2 is FYNNEI. CDR3 size: 17 residues. The CDR3 here is CASSDPLSGRQDNEQFF. CDR3 coding DNA: TGTGCCAGCAGCGACCCCCTTAGCGGGAGGCAAGACAATGAGCAGTTCTTC.

For the CDR3, the DNA is TGTGCCAGCAGCCTCAGACTAGCGGGAGGGCCGGTTGAGACCCAGTACTTC. Translating it yields CASSLRLAGGPVETQYF. J is TRBJ2-5 and V is TRBV9, with 14 positions matching TRBD2. This CDR3 has 17 residues. Germline values: CDR1 SGDLS, CDR2 YYNGEE. Losses at the gene ends were 4 bases for V and 5 bases for J; bases not matched to a gene: 10.

The gene calls are TRBV6-1 and TRBJ2-3, with 8 nucleotides matching TRBD2. The length of the CDR3 is 17 residues. After removal of 3 bases from V and 5 bases from J, the junction contained 13 bases not matched to a gene. Germline V gene lookup returns CDR1 MNHNS and CDR2 SASEGT. CDR3: CASSELKAGAFGDTQYF. The CDR3 DNA is TGTGCCAGCAGTGAGCTAAAAGCGGGAGCATTTGGAGATACGCAGTATTTT.

The chain joins TRBV29-1 to TRBJ1-1, with 7 bases lining up with TRBD1. This CDR3 is built from 13 residues. With V trimmed by 7 bases and J by 0 bases, 5 bases remained unmatched. Per the germline V gene, CDR1 is SQVTM and CDR2 is ANQGSEA. The CDR3 nucleotides read TGCAGCGGGCGGGGACAGTTGAACACTGAAGCTTTCTTT. Translated: CSGRGQLNTEAFF.

The V and J genes are TRBV6-2 or TRBV6-3 and TRBJ2-1, with D possibly being TRBD2 (6 bases). V was shortened by 5 bases and J by 9 bases, with 11 bases between the two germline ends. The CDR3 contains 12 residues. CDR1 and CDR2 (germline): MNHEY, SVGEGT. CDR3 protein: CASSRTSTEQFF. The CDR3 DNA sequence: TGTGCCAGCAGTAGAACTAGCACTGAGCAGTTCTTC.

This chain links TRBV29-1 with TRBJ2-7; 8 nucleotides agree with TRBD2. V dropped 7 bases and J dropped 0; count of bases not matched to a gene: 5. Looked up from germline, CDR1 is SQVTM and CDR2 is ANQGSEA. The CDR3 runs to 13 residues. CDR3 nucleotide sequence: TGCAGCGCCGCTAGCGGGCCCTCCTACGAGCAGTACTTC. It yields the protein CSAASGPSYEQYF.

This chain links TRBV6-2 or TRBV6-3 with TRBJ2-3; tentative D call: TRBD2 (6 bases). CDR1 and CDR2 (germline): MNHEY, SVGEGT. Trimming removed 6 bases at V and 2 bases at J, with 9 bases between. This CDR3 region has 13 residues. The CDR3 loop reads CASSPDYTDTQYF. DNA of the CDR3: TGTGCCAGCAGCCCGGACTACACAGATACGCAGTATTTT.

This clone was seen only a few times. This chain connects TRBV11-2 to TRBJ2-5, with 8 positions matching TRBD1. CDR3 length equals 15 residues. J lost 4 bases, V lost 1 base, and 5 bases had no gene match. The germline V gene encodes CDR1 SGHAT and CDR2 FQNNGV. CDR3 nucleotide sequence: TGTGCCAGCAGCTTAGTATCAGGGGGCCCAGAGACCCAGTACTTC. It is translated as CASSLVSGGPETQYF.

CDR3 loop: CASSAGTVYEQYF. DNA for the CDR3: TGTGCCAGCAGCGCTGGGACAGTCTACGAGCAGTACTTC. The rearrangement joins TRBV5-4 to TRBJ2-7, with 7 bases aligning to TRBD1. J was trimmed by 3 bases and V by 4 bases; bases with no gene match: 4. The CDR3 sequence is 13 residues long. Looked up from germline, CDR1 is SGHNT and CDR2 is YYREEE (reference sequence).

Turning to this clone: This CDR3 is also generated by other DNA sequences in the sample. This chain joins TRBV7-3 and TRBJ1-1; D is unclear. The V and J ends lost 2 bases and 1 base respectively, with 8 bases between them. CDR3 length equals 14 residues. The germline gives CDR1 SGHTA, CDR2 FQGTGA. The CDR3 loop reads CASSLGRENTEAFF. In DNA, the CDR3 is TGTGCCAGCAGCTTAGGACGGGAGAACACTGAAGCTTTCTTT.

The genes are TRBV7-8 and TRBJ1-1; D perhaps matches TRBD1 (5 bases). The germline gives CDR1 SGHVS, CDR2 FQNEAQ. The length of the CDR3 is 14 residues. V was trimmed by 7 bases and J by 1 base, leaving 13 bases between them. DNA of the CDR3: TGTGCCAGCATCCAACACGGGGGGAACACTGAAGCTTTCTTT. The encoded protein is CASIQHGGNTEAFF.

The J gene is TRBJ2-7, the V gene TRBV7-6; a weak D match, TRBD1 (6 bases). V lost 3 bases to trimming and J lost 3 bases, with 15 bases between them. The CDR3 is 15 amino acids. Per germline, CDR1 SGHVS and CDR2 FNYEAQ. CDR3 residues: CASSFTTGHSYEQYF. CDR3 in DNA: TGTGCCAGCAGCTTTACTACAGGGCACAGCTACGAGCAGTACTTC. The full variable domain, with the rest looked up from reference TRBV7-6 and TRBJ2-7, is GAGVSQSPRYKVTKRGQDVALRCDPISGHVSLYWYRQALGQGPEFLTYFNYEAQQDKSGLPNDRFSAERPEGSISTLTIQRTEQRDSAMYRCASSFTTGHSYEQYFGPGTRLTVT.

Only one count was recorded for this clone. The chain links TRBV18 to TRBJ2-3, with 9 nucleotides matching TRBD2. The V gene's germline CDR1 is KGHSH and CDR2 LQKENI. V gave up 3 bases and J gave up 2 bases; unmatched junction bases: 9. The CDR3 extends over 17 amino acids. The CDR3 here is CASSPERLADLTDTQYF. The CDR3 nucleotides read TGTGCCAGCTCACCCGAAAGACTAGCGGACCTCACAGATACGCAGTATTTT.

J is TRBJ2-7 and V is TRBV10-3; D gene ambiguous. Germline V gives CDR1 ENHRY, CDR2 SYGVKD. V lost 3 bases, J lost 4 bases, and 7 bases lay in between. The CDR3 consists of 12 residues. CDR3 bases: TGTGCCATCAGTGAACGGTTGTACGAGCAGTACTTC. Protein: CAISERLYEQYF.

The rearrangement uses TRBV7-9 and TRBJ1-1; D gene uncertain. The CDR3 is made up of 13 amino acids. Germline V lookup: CDR1 SEHNR, CDR2 FQNEAQ (reference sequence). Trimming left V 2 bases short and J 1 base short, with 5 bases between. The CDR3 nucleotides read TGTGCCAGCAGCTTATCCTCGAACACTGAAGCTTTCTTT. Its translation is CASSLSSNTEAFF.

The rearrangement links TRBV28 to TRBJ2-3, with 8 bases aligning to TRBD1. The junction had 4 bases not matched to a gene; V was cut back by 5 bases and J by 0 bases. The CDR3 totals 15 residues. CDR1 MDHEN and CDR2 SYDVKM come from the germline V gene. DNA for the CDR3: TGTGCCAGCAGTCCGACAGGGGCGAGCACAGATACGCAGTATTTT. Translation gives CASSPTGASTDTQYF.